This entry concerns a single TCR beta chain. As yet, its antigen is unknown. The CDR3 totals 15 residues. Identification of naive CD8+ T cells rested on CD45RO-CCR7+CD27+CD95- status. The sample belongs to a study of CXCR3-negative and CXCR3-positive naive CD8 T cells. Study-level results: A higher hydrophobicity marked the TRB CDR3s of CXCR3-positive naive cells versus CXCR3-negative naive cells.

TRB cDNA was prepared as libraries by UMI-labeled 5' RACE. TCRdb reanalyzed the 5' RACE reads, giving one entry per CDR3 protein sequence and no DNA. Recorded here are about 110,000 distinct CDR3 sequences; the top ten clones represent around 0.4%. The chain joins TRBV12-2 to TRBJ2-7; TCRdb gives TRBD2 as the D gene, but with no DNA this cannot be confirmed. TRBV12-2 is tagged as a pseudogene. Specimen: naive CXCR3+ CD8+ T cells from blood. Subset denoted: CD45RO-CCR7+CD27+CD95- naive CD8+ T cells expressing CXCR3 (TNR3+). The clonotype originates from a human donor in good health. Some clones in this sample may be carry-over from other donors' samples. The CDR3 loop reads CASRSPREAEVEQYF.